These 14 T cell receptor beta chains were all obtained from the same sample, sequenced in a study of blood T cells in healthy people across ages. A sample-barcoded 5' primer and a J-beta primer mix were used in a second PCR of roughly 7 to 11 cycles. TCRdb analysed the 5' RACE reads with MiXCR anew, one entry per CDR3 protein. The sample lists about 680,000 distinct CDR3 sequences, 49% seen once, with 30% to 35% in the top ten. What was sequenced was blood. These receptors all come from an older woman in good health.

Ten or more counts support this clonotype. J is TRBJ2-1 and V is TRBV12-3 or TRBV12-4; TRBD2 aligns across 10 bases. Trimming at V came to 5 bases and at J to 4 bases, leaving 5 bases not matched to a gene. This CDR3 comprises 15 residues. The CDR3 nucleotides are TGTGCCAGCAGTCCAGCGGGAGGGCCGTACAATGAGCAGTTCTTC. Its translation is CASSPAGGPYNEQFF.

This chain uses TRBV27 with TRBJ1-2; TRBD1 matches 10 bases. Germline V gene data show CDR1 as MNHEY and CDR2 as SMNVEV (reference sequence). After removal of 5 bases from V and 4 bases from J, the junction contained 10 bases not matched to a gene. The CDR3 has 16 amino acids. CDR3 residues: CASSLSAGTGVYGYTF. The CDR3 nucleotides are TGTGCCAGCAGTCTCTCAGCCGGGACAGGGGTCTATGGCTACACCTTC.

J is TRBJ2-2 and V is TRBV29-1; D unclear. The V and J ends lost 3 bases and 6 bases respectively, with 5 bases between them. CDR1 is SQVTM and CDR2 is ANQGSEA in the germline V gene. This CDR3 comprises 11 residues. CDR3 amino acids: CSVEGAGELFF. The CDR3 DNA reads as TGCAGCGTTGAGGGCGCCGGGGAGCTGTTTTTT.

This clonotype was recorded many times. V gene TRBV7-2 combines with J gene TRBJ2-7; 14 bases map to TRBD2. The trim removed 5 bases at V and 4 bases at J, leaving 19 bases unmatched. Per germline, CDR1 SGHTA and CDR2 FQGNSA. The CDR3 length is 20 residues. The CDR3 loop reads CASSQPSSRGTSGSWYEQYF. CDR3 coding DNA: TGTGCCAGCAGCCAACCTAGCTCACGGGGGACTAGCGGGAGTTGGTACGAGCAGTACTTC.

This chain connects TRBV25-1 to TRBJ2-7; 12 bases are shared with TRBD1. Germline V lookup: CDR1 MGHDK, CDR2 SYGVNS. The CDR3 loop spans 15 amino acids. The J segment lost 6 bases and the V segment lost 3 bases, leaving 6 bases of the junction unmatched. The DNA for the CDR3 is TGTGCCAGCAGTGATCCGGGACAGGGGGCATTCGAGCAGTACTTC. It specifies CASSDPGQGAFEQYF.

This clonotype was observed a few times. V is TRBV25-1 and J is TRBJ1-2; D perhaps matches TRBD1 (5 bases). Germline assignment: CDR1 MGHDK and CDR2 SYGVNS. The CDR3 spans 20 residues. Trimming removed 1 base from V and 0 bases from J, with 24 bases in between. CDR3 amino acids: CASSESLEADSTPSNYGYTF. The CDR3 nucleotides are TGTGCCAGCAGTGAATCTCTGGAGGCAGACAGTACCCCTTCTAACTATGGCTACACCTTC.

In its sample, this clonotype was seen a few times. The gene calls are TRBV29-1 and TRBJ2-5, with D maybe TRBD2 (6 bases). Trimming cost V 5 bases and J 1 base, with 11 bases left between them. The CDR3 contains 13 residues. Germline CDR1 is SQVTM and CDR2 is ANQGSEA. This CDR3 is CSVFSGIQETQYF. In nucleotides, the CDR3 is TGCAGCGTTTTTAGCGGTATCCAAGAGACCCAGTACTTC.

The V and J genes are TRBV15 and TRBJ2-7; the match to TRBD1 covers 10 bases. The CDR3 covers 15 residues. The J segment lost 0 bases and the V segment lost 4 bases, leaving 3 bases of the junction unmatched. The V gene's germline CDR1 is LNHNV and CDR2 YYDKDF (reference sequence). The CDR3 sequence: CATSKDRGHSYEQYF. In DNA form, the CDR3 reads TGTGCCACCAGCAAAGACAGGGGGCACTCCTACGAGCAGTACTTC.

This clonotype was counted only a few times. The CDR3 nucleotides read TGCGCCAGCAGCTTGGCGACACAATTCTATGGCTACACCTTC. Translating it yields CASSLATQFYGYTF. The chain combines TRBV5-1 with TRBJ1-2; D is unclear. The germline V and J ends were trimmed by 0 bases and 4 bases, with 10 bases remaining between them. Looked up from germline, CDR1 is SGHRS and CDR2 is YFSETQ. This CDR3 has 14 residues.

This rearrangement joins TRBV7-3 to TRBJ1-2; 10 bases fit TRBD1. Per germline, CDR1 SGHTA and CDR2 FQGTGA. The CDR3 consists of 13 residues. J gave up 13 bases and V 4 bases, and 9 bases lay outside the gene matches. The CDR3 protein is CASSSDRQGAFTF. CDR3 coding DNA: TGTGCCAGCAGCTCAGACCGACAGGGGGCTTTCACCTTC.

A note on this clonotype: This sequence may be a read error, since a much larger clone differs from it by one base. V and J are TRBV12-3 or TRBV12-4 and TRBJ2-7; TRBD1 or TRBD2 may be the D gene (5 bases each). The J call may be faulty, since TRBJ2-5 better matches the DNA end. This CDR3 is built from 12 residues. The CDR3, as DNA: TGTGCCAGCAGTTGGGACGCAGCGACCCAGTACTTC. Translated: CASSWDAATQYF.

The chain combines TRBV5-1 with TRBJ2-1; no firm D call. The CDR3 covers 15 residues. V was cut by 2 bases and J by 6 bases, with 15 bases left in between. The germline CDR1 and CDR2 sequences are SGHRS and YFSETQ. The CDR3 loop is CASSFDILLLNEQFF. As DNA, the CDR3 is TGCGCCAGCAGCTTCGACATTTTACTACTCAATGAGCAGTTCTTC.

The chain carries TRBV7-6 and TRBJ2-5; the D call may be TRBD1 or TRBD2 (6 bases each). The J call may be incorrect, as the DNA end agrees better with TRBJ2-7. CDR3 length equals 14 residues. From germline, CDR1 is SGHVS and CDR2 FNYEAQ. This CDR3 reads CASSPLRGPSEQYF. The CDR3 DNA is TGTGCCAGCAGCCCCCTCCGGGGGCCAAGCGAGCAGTACTTC.

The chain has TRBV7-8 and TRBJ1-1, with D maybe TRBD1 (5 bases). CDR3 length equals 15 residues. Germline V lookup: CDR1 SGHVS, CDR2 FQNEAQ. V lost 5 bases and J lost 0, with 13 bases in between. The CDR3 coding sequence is TGTGCCAGCAGCACACGGGACCACATGAACACTGAAGCTTTCTTT. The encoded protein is CASSTRDHMNTEAFF.